The present T cell receptor beta chain was sequenced within a study of Graves' ophthalmopathy and Graves' hyperthyroidism (dated by TCRdb to the late 2010s). A note on the overall study: Peripheral blood was collected at initial diagnosis, before any treatment. In total, 135 blood samples were TCR-sequenced: 43 ophthalmopathy, about 75 hyperthyroidism and about 17 hyperthyroidism-to-ophthalmopathy patients. The independent validation cohort included approximately 19 hyperthyroidism patients plus 17 patients who later progressed from hyperthyroidism to ophthalmopathy. The study used TCR beta repertoire signatures to distinguish Graves' ophthalmopathy from Graves' hyperthyroidism and to predict progression to ophthalmopathy. In more than five hyperthyroidism patients, the T-cell repertoires found in thyroid tissue were compared with those found in blood. Following sample collection, hyperthyroidism patients were given methimazole at a starting dose of 30 mg daily, and ophthalmopathy patients were given high-dose intravenous methylprednisolone. A discovery set of 95 to 100 patients (under 45 ophthalmopathy, some 58 stable hyperthyroidism) was enrolled to explore V-J signatures distinguishing ophthalmopathy from hyperthyroidism. General findings and caveats noted by the study authors: Among expanded thyroid clonotypes with frequency above 0.001, most also showed up in blood, which suggests that blood repertoires may reflect the thyroid immune response. The 13-signature model separated ophthalmopathy from stable hyperthyroidism with 85% to 90% sensitivity and about 84% specificity in cross-validation, and 80%/75% in the test set. In validation, the model predicted ophthalmopathy progression with more than 55% sensitivity and 72.22% specificity; 12 predicted patients were CT-confirmed with GO in a median of around 6 months. Sample size was not statistically predetermined, and group allocation was not concealed from the investigators.

Ophthalmopathy patients had moderately to severely active disease, Clinical Activity Score of at least 3, NOSPECS grade of at least 4, and disease duration under 3 months. Anyone with other autoimmune diseases, uncontrolled infections, pregnancy or lactation was excluded from the study. Clinical symptoms, serum thyroxine, TRAb, thyroid ultrasound and orbital computed tomography formed the basis of the diagnosis. Ficoll-Paque density gradient centrifugation was used to isolate PBMCs from about 9.4 ml of fresh peripheral blood. Total RNA was extracted using Trizol reagent, and RNA quality was checked on an Agilent 2100 Bioanalyzer. For repertoire sequencing, the TCR beta CDR3 regions were amplified from RNA transcripts. The first round was an RT-PCR using HTBI primers with the Qiagen OneStep RT-PCR kit, and this first round was followed by a second-round multiplex PCR, then size selection and purification. The libraries underwent paired-end sequencing with 100 bp reads on an Illumina HiSeq2000. From the authors' description of their analysis: Reads were processed with SOAPnuke, discarding reads with adapters, uncalled bases, mean Phred below 15, or no exact constant-primer or identifier match. High-quality paired reads were merged with COPE v1.2.5. Each unique nucleotide sequence was treated as a clonotype, and MiTCR v1.1 was used to align the clonotypes to the IMGT TRB V, D and J references. Only V-J combinations with frequency above 0.0001 were analysed, covering about 99% of repertoires. For each V-J combination, a TCR clonal expansion and chaos score was defined as the ratio of F50 clonal expansion to chaos observed in the TCRdist matrix. Welch's t-statistics and random forest were used to narrow the features down to around 13 V-J combinations, which were then fed into a naive Bayes classifier. The Morisita-Horn index was used to measure how similar the thyroid and blood repertoires were. TCRdb reprocessing: public reads trimmed at Q25 with fastp, clones called with MiXCR, in-frame beta chains kept. Each entry is one CDR3 protein sequence, shown with its most common DNA and genes. The V and J calls shown here were made by TCRdb, not taken from the authors' results. For this sample there are under 400,000 distinct CDR3 sequences; 17% appear just once. The ten largest clones represent 9% to 15% of the sample.

This clonotype was counted many times. Its antigen remains unidentified. One base away there is no much larger clone; base qualities are not given. The specimen sequenced was peripheral blood. This clonotype was obtained from an adult man with Graves' ophthalmopathy.

The CDR3 sequence is CASSEGVGPADTQYF. The base sequence is TGTGCCAGCAGTGAGGGCGTGGGGCCCGCAGATACGCAGTATTTT. The chain uses TRBV6-4 and TRBJ2-3, with a weak D call of TRBD1 (5 bases match). Sequences MRHNA (CDR1) and SNTAGT (CDR2) are obtained from the germline V gene. Counted from cysteine to phenylalanine, this CDR3 has 15 amino acids. The DNA shown is the 45-base CDR3, in frame from base 1. V is cut by 3 bases and J by 4 bases, and the space between the germline ends is 14 bases.